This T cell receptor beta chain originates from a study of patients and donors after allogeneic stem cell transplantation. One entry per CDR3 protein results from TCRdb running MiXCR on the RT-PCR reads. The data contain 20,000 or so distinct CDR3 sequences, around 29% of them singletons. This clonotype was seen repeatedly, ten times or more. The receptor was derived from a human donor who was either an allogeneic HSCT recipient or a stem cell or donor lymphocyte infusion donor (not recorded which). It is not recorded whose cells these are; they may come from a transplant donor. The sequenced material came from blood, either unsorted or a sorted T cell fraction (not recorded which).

The CDR3 loop is CSVRTDQETQYF. Here the CDR3 DNA reads TGCAGCGTTCGGACAGATCAAGAGACCCAGTACTTC. V gene TRBV29-1 combines with J gene TRBJ2-5, with a weak D call TRBD1 (6 bases). The V and J ends lost 5 bases and 2 bases respectively, with 9 bases between them. From germline, CDR1 is SQVTM and CDR2 ANQGSEA. The CDR3 is 12 amino acids.